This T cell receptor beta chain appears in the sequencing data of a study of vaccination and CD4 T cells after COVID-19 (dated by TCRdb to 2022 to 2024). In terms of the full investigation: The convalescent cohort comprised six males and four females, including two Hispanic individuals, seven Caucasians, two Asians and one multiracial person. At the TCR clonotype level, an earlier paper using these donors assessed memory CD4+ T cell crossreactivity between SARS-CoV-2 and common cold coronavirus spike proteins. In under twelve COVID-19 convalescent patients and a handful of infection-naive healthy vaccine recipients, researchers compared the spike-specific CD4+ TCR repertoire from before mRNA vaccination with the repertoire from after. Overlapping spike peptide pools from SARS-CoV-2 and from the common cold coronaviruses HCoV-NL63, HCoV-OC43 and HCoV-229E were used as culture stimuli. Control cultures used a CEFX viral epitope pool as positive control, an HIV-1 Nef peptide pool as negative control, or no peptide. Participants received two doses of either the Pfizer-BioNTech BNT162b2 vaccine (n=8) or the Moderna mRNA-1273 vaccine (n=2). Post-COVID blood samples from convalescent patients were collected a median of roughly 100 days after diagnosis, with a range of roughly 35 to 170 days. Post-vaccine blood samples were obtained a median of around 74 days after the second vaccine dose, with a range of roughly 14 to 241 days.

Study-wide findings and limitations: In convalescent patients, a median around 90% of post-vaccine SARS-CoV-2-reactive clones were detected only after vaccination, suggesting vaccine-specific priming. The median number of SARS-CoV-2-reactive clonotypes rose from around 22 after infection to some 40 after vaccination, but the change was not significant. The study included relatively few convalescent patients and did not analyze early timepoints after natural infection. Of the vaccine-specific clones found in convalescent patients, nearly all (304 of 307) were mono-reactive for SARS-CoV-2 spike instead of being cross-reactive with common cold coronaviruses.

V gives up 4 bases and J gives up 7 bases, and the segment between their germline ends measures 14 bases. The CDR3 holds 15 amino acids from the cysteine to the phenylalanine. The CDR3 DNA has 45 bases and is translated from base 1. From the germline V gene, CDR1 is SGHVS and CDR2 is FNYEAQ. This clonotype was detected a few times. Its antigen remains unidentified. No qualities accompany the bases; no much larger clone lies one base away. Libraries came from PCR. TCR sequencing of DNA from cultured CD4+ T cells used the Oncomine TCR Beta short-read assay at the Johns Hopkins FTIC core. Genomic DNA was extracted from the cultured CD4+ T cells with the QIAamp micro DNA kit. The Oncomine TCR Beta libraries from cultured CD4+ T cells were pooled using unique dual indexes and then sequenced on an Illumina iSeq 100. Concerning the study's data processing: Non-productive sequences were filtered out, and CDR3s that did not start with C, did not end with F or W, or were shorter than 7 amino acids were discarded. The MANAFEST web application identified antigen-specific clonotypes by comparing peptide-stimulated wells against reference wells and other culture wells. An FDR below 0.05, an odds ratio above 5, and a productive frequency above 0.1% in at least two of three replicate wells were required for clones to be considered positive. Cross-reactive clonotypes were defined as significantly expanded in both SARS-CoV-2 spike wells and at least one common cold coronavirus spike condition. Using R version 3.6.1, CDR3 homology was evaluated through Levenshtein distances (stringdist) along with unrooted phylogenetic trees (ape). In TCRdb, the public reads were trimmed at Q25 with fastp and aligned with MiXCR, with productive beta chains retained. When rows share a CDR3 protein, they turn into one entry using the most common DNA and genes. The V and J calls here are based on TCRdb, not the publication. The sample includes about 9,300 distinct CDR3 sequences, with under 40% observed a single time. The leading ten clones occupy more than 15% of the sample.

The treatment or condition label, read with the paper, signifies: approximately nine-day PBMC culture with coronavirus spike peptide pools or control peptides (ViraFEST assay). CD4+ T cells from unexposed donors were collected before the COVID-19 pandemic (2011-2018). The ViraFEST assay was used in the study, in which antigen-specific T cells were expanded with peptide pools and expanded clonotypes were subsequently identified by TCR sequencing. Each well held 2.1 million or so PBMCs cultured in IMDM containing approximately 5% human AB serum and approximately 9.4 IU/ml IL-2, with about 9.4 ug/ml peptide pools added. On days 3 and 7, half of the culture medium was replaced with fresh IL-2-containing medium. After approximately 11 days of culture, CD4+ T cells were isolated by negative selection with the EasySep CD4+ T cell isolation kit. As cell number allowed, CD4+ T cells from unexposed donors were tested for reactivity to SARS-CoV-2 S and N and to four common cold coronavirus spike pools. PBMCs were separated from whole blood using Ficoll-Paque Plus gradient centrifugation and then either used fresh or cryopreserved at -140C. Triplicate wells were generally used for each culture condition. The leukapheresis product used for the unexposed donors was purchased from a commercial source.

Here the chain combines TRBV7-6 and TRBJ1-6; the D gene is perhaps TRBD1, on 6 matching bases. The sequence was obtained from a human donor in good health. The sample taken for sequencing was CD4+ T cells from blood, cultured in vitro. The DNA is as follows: TGTGCCAGCAGCTGGGGGGCGCGGGGCAATTCACCCCTCCACTTT. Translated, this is CASSWGARGNSPLHF.